The text below deals with one TCR beta chain. The data were obtained in a study of blood T cell repertoires in COVID-19. J lost 5 bases, V lost 5 bases, and 8 bases had no gene match. Germline V CDR1 and CDR2: LNHDA, SQIVND (reference sequence). This CDR3 contains 16 residues. Methods used by the authors: Reference gene primers were amplified, and this amplification served to estimate nucleated cell counts. This table comes from immunoSEQ multiplex PCR, and its TCRdb copy is limited to in-frame clones, with some not included. V and J calls and clone size are those listed in that table; D and trimming were worked out from the DNA. The table records more than 85,000 clones, roughly four fifths of them present only once.

The source is a man in his sixties with acute or convalescent COVID-19. The V call is TRBV19, the J call TRBJ1-6, with 8 bases aligning to TRBD1. The sample consisted of peripheral blood. The CDR3 nucleotides read TGTGCCAGTAGTCTGGGACAGGAACTTAATAATTCACCCCTCCACTTT. Translated: CASSLGQELNNSPLHF. Looking up the rest from reference TRBV19 and TRBJ1-6 gives the full variable domain: DGGITQSPKYLFRKEGQNVTLSCEQNLNHDAMYWYRQDPGQGLRLIYYSQIVNDFQKGDIAEGYSVSREKKESFPLTVTSAQKNPTAFYLCASSLGQELNNSPLHFGNGTRLTVT.